This T cell receptor (beta chain) is drawn from a study of T cell responses to AZD1222 COVID-19 vaccine. General study points: Unmutated variant regions reportedly attract nearly half of all spike-specific TCRs. Only six people who got AZD1222 tested seropositive at baseline.

CDR3 length: 15 amino acids. The germline V gene encodes CDR1 MNHNS and CDR2 SASEGT. V was clipped by 2 bases and J by 1 base, with 11 bases between them. Profiled with immunoSEQ multiplex PCR; TCRdb holds only in-frame clones, not every one. The sample lists about 100,000 clones, more than 75% seen once, with roughly 15% in the top ten. To note about this clone: No antigen is known for it.

Sequences were derived from peripheral blood, sampled on day 0 of AZD1222 vaccination. The V and J genes are TRBV6-1 and TRBJ2-5; a possible D gene is TRBD1 (6 bases). This clonotype originated in an adult in good health. The CDR3 DNA reads TGTGCCAGCAGTGAAACCCACAGGGCCCAAGAGACCCAGTACTTC. Residues: CASSETHRAQETQYF.